The 25 T cell receptor beta chains below were found in one sample sequenced in a study of OX40 agonist ivuxolimab in advanced cancers. Profiling relied on immunoSEQ multiplex PCR, and the TCRdb table lists in-frame clones only, not all of them. Of approximately 58,000 clones listed, around 90% were seen once; the top ten hold almost 0.45%. This specimen was CD4+ or CD8+ T cells sorted from blood, taken in a trial of the OX40 agonist ivuxolimab. Every receptor here comes from an adult with an advanced solid tumor such as melanoma, head and neck, liver or kidney cancer.

CDR3 sequence: CASSDRWAGEQYF. CDR3 bases: TGTGCCAGCAGTGATAGATGGGCTGGCGAGCAGTACTTC. V is TRBV6-1 and J is TRBJ2-7; D remains ambiguous. The CDR3 contains 13 residues. Trimming shortened V by 3 bases and J by 6 bases, and 12 bases separated the two germline ends. Looked up from germline, CDR1 is MNHNS and CDR2 is SASEGT.

The chain is built from TRBV6-5 and TRBJ1-5; maybe TRBD1 (6 bases). V lost 6 bases and J 1 base, leaving 7 bases between the germline ends. The CDR3 totals 13 residues. Germline CDR1 MNHEY, CDR2 SVGAGI. Written as DNA, the CDR3 is TGTGCCAGCAGCGGGGGCAGCAATCAGCCCCAGCATTTT. It encodes CASSGGSNQPQHF.

J is TRBJ2-3 and V is TRBV2, with D perhaps TRBD1 (6 bases). V lost 5 bases, J lost 5 bases, and 8 bases lay in between. This CDR3 region has 12 residues. The germline CDR1 and CDR2 sequences are SNHLY and FYNNEI. CDR3 in amino acids: CASSLRGDTQYF. The CDR3 region has the DNA TGTGCCAGCAGTCTCAGGGGAGATACGCAGTATTTT. Full variable domain (rest looked up from reference TRBV2 and TRBJ2-3): EPEVTQTPSHQVTQMGQEVILRCVPISNHLYFYWYRQILGQKVEFLVSFYNNEISEKSEIFDDQFSVERPDGSNFTLKIRSTKLEDSAMYFCASSLRGDTQYFGPGTRLTVL.

The chain uses TRBV10-2 and TRBJ2-3; D is uncertain. Germline V gene lookup returns CDR1 WSHSY and CDR2 SAAADI. V was pared by 4 bases and J by 6 bases, with 5 bases between. This CDR3 region has 11 residues. The CDR3 DNA reads TGCGCCAGCAGTGGGGTTGATACGCAGTATTTT. This gives the protein CASSGVDTQYF.

This clone was recorded only once. The V call is TRBV6-6, the J call TRBJ2-7, with a tentative D call TRBD2 (5 bases). Germline V gives CDR1 MNHNY, CDR2 SVGAGI (reference sequence). V was clipped by 8 bases and J by 5 bases, with 13 bases between them. CDR3 length: 12 amino acids. CDR3 sequence (DNA): TGTGCCAGCTTGGGGAGAGGGAACGAGCAGTACTTC. Its translation: CASLGRGNEQYF.

The table lists this clone with a count of one. The genes are TRBV5-1 and TRBJ2-4, with 10 bases aligning to TRBD2. The CDR3 is 16 amino acids. CDR1 is SGHRS and CDR2 is YFSETQ in the germline V gene. Trimming at V came to 4 bases and at J to 5 bases, leaving 9 bases not matched to a gene. CDR3 residues: CASSPLAGVGENIQYF. CDR3 in DNA: TGCGCCAGCAGCCCGCTAGCGGGAGTTGGGGAAAACATTCAGTACTTC.

The chain couples TRBV5-8 to TRBJ1-5; 10 bases match TRBD1. Germline values: CDR1 SGHTS, CDR2 YDEGEE. CDR3 length: 19 residues. Trimming at V came to 4 bases and at J to 11 bases, leaving 24 bases not matched to a gene. The CDR3 coding sequence is TGTGCCAGCAGCCGAGGACAGGGGGTTGGGTCCGTCCACTTTACGTCCCAGCATTTT. Translation gives CASSRGQGVGSVHFTSQHF.

The chain carries TRBV19 and TRBJ1-1, with unresolved D. This CDR3 comprises 13 residues. Trimming stripped 6 bases from V and 2 bases from J, with 10 bases between. Per germline, CDR1 LNHDA and CDR2 SQIVND (reference sequence). The CDR3 region is CASRPSQNTEAFF. In nucleotides, the CDR3 is TGTGCCAGTAGGCCGTCACAAAACACTGAAGCTTTCTTT.

The chain carries TRBV6-1 and TRBJ1-1; 10 nucleotides agree with TRBD1. With V trimmed by 6 bases and J by 3 bases, 1 base remained unmatched. Germline CDR1 MNHNS, CDR2 SASEGT. The CDR3 extends over 13 amino acids. The CDR3 reads CASRGQGYTEAFF. As DNA, the CDR3 is TGTGCCAGCAGGGGACAGGGGTACACTGAAGCTTTCTTT.

This clone occurred once. The chain combines TRBV15 with TRBJ1-2; perhaps TRBD1 as D (5 bases). Germline V CDR1 and CDR2: LNHNV, YYDKDF (reference sequence). Trimming removed 0 bases from V and 4 bases from J, with 15 bases in between. CDR3 length: 16 amino acids. CDR3 in amino acids: CATSRDDRGGTYGYTF. CDR3 in DNA: TGTGCCACCAGCAGAGATGATCGGGGCGGTACCTATGGCTACACCTTC.

The chain has TRBV5-1 and TRBJ2-3, with 7 bases lining up with TRBD2. Trimming cost V 4 bases and J 1 base; bases outside gene matches: 9. Germline CDR1 is SGHRS and CDR2 is YFSETQ. The length of the CDR3 is 16 residues. CDR3 sequence reads: CASSQTSGGGTDTQYF. CDR3 in DNA: TGCGCCAGCAGCCAGACTTCGGGGGGAGGCACAGATACGCAGTATTTT.

The chain couples TRBV2 to TRBJ2-2; tentative D call: TRBD1 (6 bases). This CDR3 contains 12 residues. Germline V gives CDR1 SNHLY, CDR2 FYNNEI. Trimming shortened V by 7 bases and J by 3 bases, and 6 bases separated the two germline ends. Here the CDR3 reads CASNRDTGELFF. CDR3 DNA: TGTGCCAGCAACAGGGACACCGGGGAGCTGTTTTTT.

The rearrangement links TRBV18 to TRBJ2-3; unclear D gene. V was cut by 0 bases and J by 2 bases, with 24 bases left in between. Per the germline V gene, CDR1 is KGHSH and CDR2 is LQKENI. This CDR3 is 20 amino acids long. CDR3: CASSPPVAANPFSYTDTQYF. The CDR3 DNA sequence: TGTGCCAGCTCACCACCAGTCGCGGCTAACCCATTCTCCTACACAGATACGCAGTATTTT.

The J gene is TRBJ2-1, the V gene TRBV27, with 8 positions matching TRBD2. Trimming at V came to 6 bases and at J to 4 bases, leaving 11 bases not matched to a gene. Germline V CDR1 and CDR2: MNHEY, SMNVEV (reference sequence). CDR3 length: 16 amino acids. Written as DNA, the CDR3 is TGTGCCAGCAGATTAGCGGCGGGAGGACAATACAATGAGCAGTTCTTC. Its translation: CASRLAAGGQYNEQFF.

This chain joins TRBV9 and TRBJ1-1, with 9 bases aligning to TRBD1. Germline CDR1 SGDLS, CDR2 YYNGEE. The J segment lost 1 base and the V segment lost 0 bases, leaving 7 bases of the junction unmatched. This CDR3 spans 17 amino acids. The CDR3 sequence is CASSVGWRQGGNTEAFF. The DNA of the CDR3 is TGTGCCAGCAGCGTAGGGTGGAGACAGGGGGGGAACACTGAAGCTTTCTTT.

The V and J genes are TRBV6-5 and TRBJ2-3; D might be TRBD1 (6 bases). With 0 bases removed from V and 2 bases from J, the gap between germline ends came to 9 bases. The germline CDR1 and CDR2 sequences are MNHEY and SVGAGI. The CDR3 sequence is 15 residues long. CDR3 nucleotide sequence: TGTGCCAGCAGTTACTCGACAGGAAACACAGATACGCAGTATTTT. Protein: CASSYSTGNTDTQYF.

This clone was recorded once. The V call is TRBV11-3, the J call TRBJ2-7, with 12 nucleotides matching TRBD2. Germline loops: CDR1 SGHNT, CDR2 YENEEA. The CDR3 loop spans 15 amino acids. After removal of 5 bases from V and 4 bases from J, the junction contained 6 bases not matched to a gene. The CDR3 here is CASSETSGRGYEQYF. For the CDR3, the DNA is TGTGCCAGCAGCGAGACTAGCGGGAGAGGGTACGAGCAGTACTTC.

This sequence joins TRBV18 and TRBJ1-5, with D tentatively TRBD1 (5 bases). Germline V gene sequence: CDR1 KGHSH, CDR2 LQKENI. Trimming cost V 3 bases and J 7 bases, with 13 bases left between them. There are 14 residues in the CDR3. For the CDR3, the DNA is TGTGCCAGCTCACCCGGGGGGGGTGGCCAGCCCCAGCATTTT. Translated: CASSPGGGGQPQHF.

This clone has a handful of counts. V and J are TRBV10-2 and TRBJ1-5, with a tentative D call TRBD1 (5 bases). Trimming left V 3 bases short and J 2 bases short, with 8 bases between. This CDR3 region has 14 residues. Per germline, CDR1 WSHSY and CDR2 SAAADI. The CDR3 loop is CASSDQGGNQPQHF. The CDR3 nucleotides are TGCGCCAGCAGTGATCAAGGGGGCAATCAGCCCCAGCATTTT.

The J gene is TRBJ1-1, the V gene TRBV7-9; D is ambiguous. CDR1 and CDR2 (germline): SEHNR, FQNEAQ (reference sequence). V shed 7 bases and J shed 7 bases, with 13 bases lying between them. The CDR3 covers 12 residues. The CDR3: CASIPAGDEAFF. CDR3 sequence (DNA): TGTGCCAGCATCCCCGCCGGGGATGAAGCTTTCTTT.

The genes are TRBV6-6 and TRBJ1-4; D not certain. The germline V gene encodes CDR1 MNHNY and CDR2 SVGAGI (reference sequence). The CDR3 loop spans 14 amino acids. The V end was cut by 6 bases, the J end by 7 bases, with 15 bases between. CDR3 loop: CASSLGRKAEKLFF. The CDR3 nucleotides are TGTGCCAGCAGCCTCGGGAGGAAGGCTGAAAAACTGTTTTTT.

V and J are TRBV11-2 and TRBJ2-7, with D unresolved. This CDR3 comprises 13 residues. Germline V gene lookup returns CDR1 SGHAT and CDR2 FQNNGV. The V end was cut by 6 bases, the J end by 3 bases, with 12 bases between. The CDR3 nucleotides read TGTGCCAGCAGTCGCAGTGATATCTACGAGCAGTACTTC. It specifies CASSRSDIYEQYF.

V is TRBV30 and J is TRBJ2-1, with D possibly being TRBD1 (5 bases). The CDR3 is 12 amino acids. CDR1 GTSNPN and CDR2 SVGIG come from the germline V gene (reference sequence). Trimming left V 2 bases short and J 6 bases short, with 8 bases between. DNA of the CDR3: TGTGCCTGGAGTACCAGGGCCAATGAGCAGTTCTTC. This codes for CAWSTRANEQFF.

A note on this clone: The sample carries other DNA sequences with the same CDR3. The chain links TRBV29-1 to TRBJ2-1; no definite D call. The CDR3 has 10 residues. Looked up from germline, CDR1 is SQVTM and CDR2 is ANQGSEA. V was trimmed by 4 bases and J by 9 bases, leaving 7 bases between them. CDR3 sequence: CSVGYGEQFF. The CDR3 DNA reads TGCAGCGTTGGATACGGTGAGCAGTTCTTC.

The chain employs TRBV21-1 and TRBJ2-2; the table's D call of TRBD1 was not tested on the DNA. TRBV21-1 corresponds to a pseudogene. The CDR3 runs to 16 residues. The CDR3 DNA reads as TGTGCCAGCAGCAAAGAGTTACAGGGGTTCGCCGGGGAGCTGTTTTTT. Amino acid sequence: CASSKELQGFAGELFF.